Listed below are T cell receptor beta chains from one sample, sequenced in a study of cytomegalovirus exposure and HLA in healthy donors. Only in-frame clones appear in the TCRdb table, and some are missing; sequencing was by immunoSEQ multiplex PCR. The table shows about 75,000 clones, with 82% occurring only once. Input material: PBMCs. These receptor sequences come from a man aged 18 to 30 in good health and CMV-seronegative. The CDR3 runs from the conserved cysteine through the conserved F or W. A D gene is named only where the DNA matches it firmly. Expanded clones are given a class, and other clones once, few, many or no size at all.

J,V,size,D,DNA,CDR3
TRBJ2-7,TRBV6-1,.,TRBD1,TGTGCCAGCAGGACAGGGGGCTCCTACGAGCAGTACTTC,CASRTGGSYEQYF
TRBJ1-1,TRBV15,.,.,TGTGCCACCAGCAGAGATCATTTTGGTCGGGGGTCGATTGGAACTGAAGCTTTCTTT,CATSRDHFGRGSIGTEAFF
TRBJ2-5,TRBV18,.,.,TGTGCCAGCTCACCGACAGAAGAGACCCAGTACTTC,CASSPTEETQYF
TRBJ1-5,TRBV2,few,TRBD1,TGTGCCAGCAGTGGTTCGAAGGGGGCGGTCAATCAGCCCCAGCATTTT,CASSGSKGAVNQPQHF
TRBJ1-5,TRBV7-6,.,.,TGTGCCAGCAGCTTAGGCGAAAATCAGCCCCAGCATTTT,CASSLGENQPQHF
TRBJ2-2,TRBV29-1,.,.,TGCAGCGTTGAGTATGCCGGGGAGCTGTTTTTT,CSVEYAGELFF
TRBJ1-6,TRBV30,.,.,TGTGCCTGGAATACGGACAGATCTAATTCACCCCTCCACTTT,CAWNTDRSNSPLHF
TRBJ2-7,TRBV28,.,TRBD2,TGTGCCAGCACTTTAGCGGGAGAGTTCTACGAGCAGTACTTC,CASTLAGEFYEQYF
TRBJ2-1,TRBV5-6,.,.,TGTGCCAGCAGACAGAATGCCGGCTACAATGAGCAGTTCTTC,CASRQNAGYNEQFF
TRBJ2-3,TRBV4-3,.,TRBD2,TGCGCCAGCAGCCAAGATGGACTAGCGGGGGGGCTTGAAGATACGCAGTATTTT,CASSQDGLAGGLEDTQYF
TRBJ2-5,TRBV2,.,.,TGTGCCAGTGAGGAGGGAGAGACCCAGTACTTC,CASEEGETQYF
TRBJ2-1,TRBV29-1,.,TRBD2,TGCAGCGTTGCAGATCTAGGTACGGCTAGCGGGAGAGTAGGTAATGAGCAGTTCTTC,CSVADLGTASGRVGNEQFF
TRBJ2-3,TRBV7-2,.,.,TGTGCCAGCAGCTTAGTGTCACAGACAGATACGCAGTATTTT,CASSLVSQTDTQYF
TRBJ2-2,TRBV7-6,.,.,TGTGCCAGCAGCTTATTGGTCGGGACACAAACTCCCGGGGAGCTGTTTTTT,CASSLLVGTQTPGELFF
TRBJ2-3,TRBV9,.,TRBD2,TGTGCCAGCAGCGAGTTAGCGGGAGCCACAGATACGCAGTATTTT,CASSELAGATDTQYF
TRBJ1-3,TRBV9,.,.,TGTGCCAGCAGCCCAACCTCTACTGGAAACACCATATATTTT,CASSPTSTGNTIYF
TRBJ1-2,TRBV7-3,.,.,TGTGCCAGCAGCCTTCTCGGGGGGCTGGGTGGCTACACCTTC,CASSLLGGLGGYTF
TRBJ1-1,TRBV30,.,.,TGTGCCTGGAGAAGGGCAGGGTTAGGTGAAGCTTTCTTT,CAWRRAGLGEAFF
TRBJ1-5,TRBV6-1,.,.,TGTGCCAGTAGTGAAGCCTACAATCAGCCCCAGCATTTT,CASSEAYNQPQHF
TRBJ2-7,TRBV27,few,.,TGTGCCAGCCCCCTTGGGCAGGGCAACTCCTACGAGCAGTACTTC,CASPLGQGNSYEQYF
TRBJ2-3,TRBV6-6,.,.,TGTGCCAGCAGTTACTGGCGGGGCACAGATACGCAGTATTTT,CASSYWRGTDTQYF
TRBJ2-2,TRBV11-2,.,.,TGTGCCAGCAGCTGTCCTACCGTTTTTAGGGACAAGCTGTTTTTT,CASSCPTVFRDKLFF
TRBJ1-1,TRBV21-1,.,.,TGTGCCAGCACAGGGACAGGGGGATTATCGAACACTGAAGCTTTCTTT,CASTGTGGLSNTEAFF
TRBJ2-1,TRBV7-9,.,TRBD2,TGTGCCAGCAGCTTATCTAGCGGGGTCTACAATGAGCAGTTCTTC,CASSLSSGVYNEQFF
TRBJ1-3,TRBV15,.,TRBD1,TGTGCCACCAGCAGGCCCTCCGGGGACAGAGAGCGAAACACCATATATTTT,CATSRPSGDRERNTIYF
TRBJ1-6,TRBV6-5,few,.,TGTGCCAGCAGCGAGAGGAATTCACCCCTCCACTTT,CASSERNSPLHF
TRBJ2-5,TRBV7-3,.,.,TGTGCCAGCAGCATGCGGGGGCGCCAAGAGACCCAGTACTTC,CASSMRGRQETQYF
TRBJ2-1,TRBV28,.,TRBD1,TGTGCCAGCAATCTCATGGGACAGGGGTACAATGAGCAGTTCTTC,CASNLMGQGYNEQFF
TRBJ1-1,TRBV10-1,.,.,TGCGCCAGCAGCACAGGGACGATGAACACTGAAGCTTTCTTT,CASSTGTMNTEAFF
TRBJ1-1,TRBV6-5,few,TRBD1,TGTGCCAGCAGTTACTCGCGACAGGGCACTGAAGCTTTCTTT,CASSYSRQGTEAFF
TRBJ2-2,TRBV6-6,.,TRBD1,TGTGCCAGCAGTCGGACAGGGGGCACCGGGGAGCTGTTTTTT,CASSRTGGTGELFF
TRBJ1-5,TRBV30,few,.,TGTGCCTGGAGTGTACGGGCGGGTCAGCCCCAGCATTTT,CAWSVRAGQPQHF
TRBJ2-1,TRBV9,.,TRBD1,TGTGCCAGCAGCGTCGGCGAACAGGGGCATGAGCAGTTCTTC,CASSVGEQGHEQFF
TRBJ2-3,TRBV9,.,TRBD2,TGTGCCAGCAGCGCGCTAGCGGAAACAGATACGCAGTATTTT,CASSALAETDTQYF
TRBJ2-3,TRBV11-1,.,TRBD1,TGTGCCAGCAGCCCACAGGGGATAGGTACGCAGTATTTT,CASSPQGIGTQYF
TRBJ1-3,TRBV7-9,once,.,TGTTCCAGCAGCTTAGTCATCCGGGTGAACTCTGGAAACACCATATATTTT,CSSSLVIRVNSGNTIYF
TRBJ2-5,TRBV30,.,.,TGTGCCGGACTGTTTGCGCGGCACCGGTACCAAGAGACCCAGTACTTC,CAGLFARHRYQETQYF
TRBJ1-1,TRBV30,.,TRBD1,TGTGCCTGGGATACAGGGGGCGAAGCTTTCTTT,CAWDTGGEAFF
TRBJ2-7,TRBV2,.,.,.,CASSTSVSYEQYF
TRBJ1-4,TRBV9,.,.,TGTGCCAGCAGCGTAGAAGCGGACGGTAGTGAAAAACTGTTTTTT,CASSVEADGSEKLFF
TRBJ2-3,TRBV11-3,.,.,TGTGCCAGCAGCTTAGATCATGGCAGCACAGATACGCAGTATTTT,CASSLDHGSTDTQYF
TRBJ1-1,TRBV14,.,TRBD1,TGTGCCAGCCGCCATTGGACAGGGGCGGGCACTGAAGCTTTCTTT,CASRHWTGAGTEAFF
TRBJ1-2,TRBV7-9,.,.,TGTGCCAGCAGGGAAAGCGGGGTCTGGGGCTACACCTTC,CASRESGVWGYTF
TRBJ2-1,TRBV7-2,.,TRBD1,TGTGCCAGCAGCTTTCGTATGCGGGACAGGGAGCAGTTCTTC,CASSFRMRDREQFF
TRBJ2-1,TRBV7-3,.,.,TGTGCCAGCAGCCGCTTGGGGCTAGTTGGTAATGAGCAGTTCTTC,CASSRLGLVGNEQFF
TRBJ2-7,TRBV7-2,.,TRBD1,TGTGCCAGCAGCTTGACAGGGAACTCCTACGAGCAGTACTTC,CASSLTGNSYEQYF
TRBJ2-1,TRBV28,once,TRBD1,TGTGCCAGCAGTTTATTTGAGATGGTCGGTGGTTGGCAGGGGACAGGGGTTGAAGATGAGCAGTTCTTC,CASSLFEMVGGWQGTGVEDEQFF
TRBJ1-3,TRBV7-6,once,.,TGTGGCAGCAGCACTAAAAACCAGAAGATCTCTGGAAACACCATATATTTT,CGSSTKNQKISGNTIYF
TRBJ1-2,TRBV27,once,.,TGTGCCAGCAAAGGCAGGCTTGGTGCGAACACCTTC,CASKGRLGANTF
TRBJ2-5,TRBV28,.,TRBD1,TGTGCCAGCAGTTTTCGATCCAGGGGGCGAGAGACCCAGTACTTC,CASSFRSRGRETQYF
TRBJ1-5,TRBV6-6,.,.,TGTGCCAGCAGTTTAGGGGGTGGTCAGCCCCAGCATTTT,CASSLGGGQPQHF
TRBJ2-2,TRBV18,.,TRBD1,TGTGCCAGCTCACCCAAGACAGGGGGCGCGTTGGCCGGGGAGCTGTTTTTT,CASSPKTGGALAGELFF
TRBJ2-7,TRBV2,once,TRBD2,TGTGCCAGCCTAGCGGGGGAGCAGTACTTC,CASLAGEQYF
TRBJ2-3,TRBV10-3,few,TRBD2,TGTGCCATCAGTGAGTCGGTGCGGGAGGGGACTAATACGCAGTATTTT,CAISESVREGTNTQYF
TRBJ2-3,TRBV19,.,.,TGTGCCAGTAGTATGGACAGAACAGATACGCAGTATTTT,CASSMDRTDTQYF